Shown below are 11 T cell receptor beta chains from a single sample sequenced in a study of blood T cell repertoires in COVID-19. The repertoire was sequenced with immunoSEQ multiplex PCR; TCRdb's copy has only in-frame clones and lacks some. This table holds some 90,000 clones, approximately 90% found once. Sequencing was carried out using peripheral blood. The receptor set was obtained from a man aged 45 to 65 with acute or convalescent COVID-19.

V and J are TRBV5-1 and TRBJ1-1, with a tentative D call TRBD1 (6 bases). This CDR3 is built from 17 residues. V lost 4 bases to trimming and J lost 4 bases, with 23 bases between them. Germline CDR1 SGHRS, CDR2 YFSETQ. In nucleotides, the CDR3 is TGCGCCAGCAGCCCACAGGGTTTTGGAGGACTTAGCACTGAAGCTTTCTTT. Amino acids: CASSPQGFGGLSTEAFF.

The chain carries TRBV19 and TRBJ1-1; 10 positions match TRBD1. Germline V gene data show CDR1 as LNHDA and CDR2 as SQIVND (reference sequence). The CDR3 runs to 13 residues. The ends lost 7 bases at V and 5 bases at J; junction bases unmatched: 4. CDR3 coding DNA: TGTGCCAGTACCAGGGACAGGGGAACTGAAGCTTTCTTT. Amino acid sequence: CASTRDRGTEAFF.

Points on this clone: Other DNA sequences in this sample translate to the same CDR3. The genes are TRBV19 and TRBJ1-2, with 11 bases fitting TRBD1. Unmatched junction bases numbered 2, after V lost 6 bases and J lost 2 bases. The CDR3 consists of 14 residues. The germline gives CDR1 LNHDA, CDR2 SQIVND (reference sequence). Here the CDR3 DNA reads TGTGCCAGTAGCCGGGACAGGGGGAACTATGGCTACACCTTC. Its protein is CASSRDRGNYGYTF.

The chain couples TRBV3-1 (or the pseudogene TRBV3-2) to TRBJ1-5; TRBD1 matches 8 bases. CDR3 length equals 13 residues. The germline gives CDR1 LGHDT, CDR2 YNNKEL (reference sequence). V lost 4 bases and J lost 6; bases outside the gene matches: 2. In DNA form, the CDR3 reads TGTGCCAGCAGCCTAGGGACAGGTCAGCCCCAGCATTTT. It yields the protein CASSLGTGQPQHF.

The genes are TRBV4-2 and TRBJ2-1; D perhaps matches TRBD1 (6 bases). The V end lost 5 bases, the J end lost 6 bases, and 11 bases lay between the germline ends. Germline-derived CDR1 and CDR2 are LGHNA and YNFKEQ. CDR3 length: 13 residues. In DNA, the CDR3 is TGTGCCAGCAGCGCATCAGGGGCCAATGAGCAGTTCTTC. Translating it yields CASSASGANEQFF.

The chain employs TRBV4-1 and TRBJ1-1; no definite D call. The CDR3 loop spans 13 amino acids. V was clipped by 0 bases and J by 4 bases, with 6 bases between them. The V gene's germline CDR1 is MGHRA and CDR2 YSYEKL. Here the CDR3 reads CASSQDGSTEAFF. CDR3 coding DNA: TGCGCCAGCAGCCAAGATGGTAGCACTGAAGCTTTCTTT.

This chain connects TRBV9 to TRBJ1-2, with unresolved D. The CDR3 has 15 amino acids. Trimming took 0 bases from V and 4 from J, leaving 13 bases between them. From germline, CDR1 is SGDLS and CDR2 YYNGEE. CDR3 coding DNA: TGTGCCAGCAGCGTAGAGGTGGGTGGAGGCTATGGCTACACCTTC. Its protein is CASSVEVGGGYGYTF.

A few counts support this clone. The genes are TRBV7-9 and TRBJ2-2; 8 nucleotides align to TRBD1. There are 17 residues in the CDR3. Germline V gene data show CDR1 as SEHNR and CDR2 as FQNEAQ (reference sequence). V lost 5 bases to trimming and J lost 0 bases; unmatched junction nucleotides: 8. CDR3 sequence (DNA): TGTGCCAGCAGCGTCCCCGGGACAGGCACGAACACCGGGGAGCTGTTTTTT. As protein: CASSVPGTGTNTGELFF.

This clone appeared a single time. The chain is built from TRBV30 and TRBJ1-4; a weak D match, TRBD1 (6 bases). Trimming removed 3 bases from V and 6 bases from J, with 14 bases in between. The length of the CDR3 is 14 residues. The V gene's germline CDR1 is GTSNPN and CDR2 SVGIG (reference sequence). The CDR3 loop reads CAWRGGGPYEKLFF. The CDR3, as DNA: TGTGCCTGGAGAGGGGGGGGCCCTTATGAAAAACTGTTTTTT.

This rearrangement joins TRBV3-1 (or the pseudogene TRBV3-2) to TRBJ2-2; TRBD2 matches 11 bases. There are 16 residues in the CDR3. The junction had 7 bases not matched to a gene; V was cut back by 8 bases and J by 2 bases. The germline gives CDR1 LGHDT, CDR2 YNNKEL (reference sequence). This CDR3 reads CASGLAGGPNTGELFF. The CDR3 nucleotides read TGTGCCAGCGGGCTAGCGGGGGGCCCTAACACCGGGGAGCTGTTTTTT.

The chain links TRBV6-5 to TRBJ2-7, with a tentative D call TRBD2 (6 bases). V lost 2 bases and J lost 5, with 10 bases in between. CDR3 size: 13 residues. Germline CDR1 reads MNHEY; CDR2 reads SVGAGI. CDR3 in amino acids: CASSYGGGNEQYF. The CDR3 DNA reads as TGTGCCAGCAGTTACGGGGGAGGCAACGAGCAGTACTTC.